A selection of T cell receptor beta chains follows, all from one sample in a study of blood T cell repertoires in COVID-19. Using immunoSEQ multiplex PCR, the repertoire was profiled, and TCRdb retains in-frame clones only, with some absent. The sample has around 230,000 clones; roughly 85% are singletons. What was sequenced was peripheral blood. The receptors derive from a woman between 70 and 85 years old with active or convalescent COVID-19. CDR3s include the opening cysteine and the closing phenylalanine or tryptophan. The D gene is left open where the match is weak. A row's size may be missing; if present it is once, few, many or a size class.

v_gene	abundance	d_gene	j_gene	CDR3nt	CDR3aa
TRBV6-5	NA	TRBD2	TRBJ2-2	TGTGCCAGGGAACGGGGGGGATCCGGGGAGCTGTTTTTT	CARERGGSGELFF
TRBV5-1	few	NA	TRBJ2-1	TGCGCCAGCAGCTTGGGGGTTTGGAGGGCTGGCGACAATGAGCAGTTCTTC	CASSLGVWRAGDNEQFF
TRBV3-1/TRBV3-2	once	NA	TRBJ2-1	TGTGCCAGCAGCCAAAGCCTCATCGGTGAGCAGTTCTTC	CASSQSLIGEQFF
TRBV4-3	few	NA	TRBJ2-3	TGCGCCAGCAGCCAAGATGGACTTATCAGCACAGATACGCAGTATTTT	CASSQDGLISTDTQYF
TRBV2	once	TRBD2	TRBJ2-5	TGTGCCAGCAGTTTGTGGGGGGGGGAACAAGAGACCCAGTACTTC	CASSLWGGEQETQYF
TRBV6-2/TRBV6-3	NA	NA	TRBJ1-2	TGTGCCAGCAGTCCCGACAGTTCGTATGGCTACACCTTC	CASSPDSSYGYTF
TRBV4-3	NA	TRBD1	TRBJ1-2	TGCGCCAGCAGCGCAACGACAGGGGGCGAGAACTATGGCTACACCTTC	CASSATTGGENYGYTF
TRBV2	NA	NA	TRBJ1-6	TGTGCCAGCAGTGGAACAAATAATTCACCCCTCCACTTT	CASSGTNNSPLHF
TRBV9	NA	TRBD2	TRBJ2-7	TGTGCCAGCAGCGTGCAGACTAGCGGGATCTACGAGCAGTACTTC	CASSVQTSGIYEQYF
TRBV30	once	NA	TRBJ2-3	TGTGCCTGGAGTTTGGGCCTTTGGGCTAGCACAGATACGCAGTATTTT	CAWSLGLWASTDTQYF
TRBV6-6	NA	NA	TRBJ2-3	TGTGCCAGCAGCTATCTGGATACGCAGTATTTT	CASSYLDTQYF
TRBV28	NA	TRBD1	TRBJ2-7	TGTGCCAGCAGTTCGACAGGGGGGCATTACGAGCAGTACTTC	CASSSTGGHYEQYF
TRBV3-1/TRBV3-2	NA	NA	TRBJ1-3	TGTGCCAGCAGCCAAGATTCAGGCTCCACTGGAAACACCATATATTTT	CASSQDSGSTGNTIYF
TRBV10-1	NA	TRBD2	TRBJ2-3	TGCGCCAGCAGTGAGTCGGGGGCTAGCGGGATGGATACGCAGTATTTT	CASSESGASGMDTQYF
TRBV11-3	NA	TRBD2	TRBJ2-2	TGTGCCAGCAGCTTATTAGCGGGGGTCACCGGGGAGCTGTTTTTT	CASSLLAGVTGELFF
TRBV7-2	NA	TRBD1	TRBJ2-4	TGTGCCAGCAGCCCCCGGACAGGGGGACAGTACTTC	CASSPRTGGQYF
TRBV4-1	NA	NA	TRBJ1-1	TGCGCCAGCAGCCAAGAACAGGGCGTTAGGGTGTCGGCTGAAGCTTTCTTT	CASSQEQGVRVSAEAFF
TRBV5-4	NA	NA	TRBJ1-5	TGTGCCAGCAGCTTGGGACAGAATCAGCCCCAGCATTTT	CASSLGQNQPQHF
TRBV7-9	NA	TRBD1	TRBJ1-2	TGTGCCAGCAGCATAGGGACAGGCCTGAACTCGGATGGCTACACCTTC	CASSIGTGLNSDGYTF
TRBV5-1	NA	TRBD1	TRBJ1-1	TGCGCCAGCAGCCAGATGGGACAGGGGATTGAAGCTTTCTTT	CASSQMGQGIEAFF
TRBV29-1	NA	NA	TRBJ2-7	TGCAGCGTTGAAACAGCGGGTCTTTACGAGCAGTACTTC	CSVETAGLYEQYF
TRBV5-1	NA	TRBD1	TRBJ1-4	TGCGCCAGCAGCTTCGGACAGGGAAATGAAAAACTGTTTTTT	CASSFGQGNEKLFF
TRBV27	NA	NA	TRBJ2-2	TGTGCCAGCAGTCTACAGGGCGGGGAGCTGTTTTTT	CASSLQGGELFF
TRBV3-1/TRBV3-2	NA	TRBD1	TRBJ2-2	TGTGCCAGCAGCACTCGACAGGGTGGAGACACCGGGGAGCTGTTTTTT	CASSTRQGGDTGELFF
TRBV28	NA	NA	TRBJ1-6	TGTGCCAGCAGTTTCCCGGGCTCCTATAATTCACCCCTCCACTTT	CASSFPGSYNSPLHF
TRBV7-9	NA	TRBD1	TRBJ1-1	TGTGCCAGCAGAGGTACAGGGGTATCAGTTTCTGAAGCTTTCTTT	CASRGTGVSVSEAFF
TRBV2	NA	NA	TRBJ2-7	TGTGCCAGCAGGCCAGAATACGAGCAGTACTTC	CASRPEYEQYF